One sample yielded the 19 T cell receptor beta chains listed below, sequenced in a study of beta chain features in type 1 diabetes. Expressed TCRB transcripts were sequenced after all isolated RNA was converted to cDNA. Here immunoSEQ multiplex PCR was the method, and the copy in TCRdb shows in-frame clones only, minus some. This sample has roughly 150,000 clones; about 9.8% occur once, and the top ten carry 2% to 2.5%. The specimen sequenced was central memory CD4+ T cells from blood. The receptor source for this set is a woman aged 18-29 years in good health.

Only a few counts were recorded for this clone. This sample includes further DNA sequences coding for the same CDR3. V usage is TRBV18 and J usage is TRBJ1-1; D remains unclear. Germline V gene lookup returns CDR1 KGHSH and CDR2 LQKENI. The V gene lost 6 bases and the J gene lost 0 bases, with 5 bases spanning the gap. The CDR3 has 12 residues. The CDR3 DNA follows: TGTGCCAGCTCCGGGTTGAACACTGAAGCTTTCTTT. This encodes CASSGLNTEAFF.

The J gene is TRBJ1-1, the V gene TRBV14; TRBD1 might be the D (5 bases). V gave up 5 bases and J gave up 3 bases, with 10 bases separating them. The germline gives CDR1 SGHDN, CDR2 FVKESK. This CDR3 contains 13 residues. CDR3 loop: CASSYRRDTEAFF. The CDR3, as DNA: TGTGCCAGCAGCTACAGGAGGGACACTGAAGCTTTCTTT.

The chain couples TRBV11-2 to TRBJ1-1; no reliable D call. Germline CDR1 reads SGHAT; CDR2 reads FQNNGV. V shed 0 bases and J shed 3 bases, with 2 bases lying between them. This CDR3 comprises 12 residues. The CDR3 DNA follows: TGTGCCAGCAGCTTAGACGACACTGAAGCTTTCTTT. Translating gives CASSLDDTEAFF.

The rearrangement uses TRBV11-2 and TRBJ2-1, with 8 bases that match TRBD2. Germline V lookup: CDR1 SGHAT, CDR2 FQNNGV. The ends lost 1 base at V and 0 bases at J; junction bases unmatched: 2. The CDR3 consists of 16 residues. The CDR3 is CASSLAGTSSYNEQFF. CDR3 DNA: TGTGCCAGCAGCTTAGCCGGGACTAGCTCCTACAATGAGCAGTTCTTC.

This clone was observed a few times. J is TRBJ2-7 and V is TRBV10-2; D is unresolved. The V end lost 9 bases, the J end lost 3 bases, and 15 bases lay between the germline ends. Germline values: CDR1 WSHSY, CDR2 SAAADI. The CDR3 consists of 13 residues. The CDR3, as DNA: TGCGCCAGTGCTCTGGAGCCTAACTACGAGCAGTACTTC. This gives the protein CASALEPNYEQYF.

This clone was observed a handful of times. The chain employs TRBV7-6 and TRBJ1-2; D may be TRBD1 (5 bases). Trimming took 5 bases from V and 7 from J, leaving 17 bases between them. From germline, CDR1 is SGHVS and CDR2 FNYEAQ. This CDR3 is 14 amino acids long. CDR3 DNA sequence: TGTGCCAGCAGCCCAATTATAGGCGGGGGTGGCTACACCTTC. This codes for CASSPIIGGGGYTF.

The chain uses TRBV2 and TRBJ1-2; possibly TRBD1 for D (5 bases). The germline CDR1 and CDR2 sequences are SNHLY and FYNNEI. The CDR3 spans 12 residues. V lost 6 bases, J lost 4 bases, and 9 bases lay in between. CDR3 loop: CASSGGPYGYTF. The CDR3 coding sequence is TGTGCCAGCAGCGGGGGACCCTATGGCTACACCTTC.

The V and J genes are TRBV6-5 and TRBJ1-2; no clear D. CDR1 MNHEY and CDR2 SVGAGI come from the germline V gene. The CDR3 runs to 12 residues. V was trimmed by 2 bases and J by 7 bases, leaving 8 bases between them. CDR3 DNA sequence: TGTGCCAGCAGTTACGCGTCCGTTGGCTACACCTTC. This encodes CASSYASVGYTF.

This clone was seen more than once but under ten times. The chain is built from TRBV7-8 and TRBJ1-3; D perhaps matches TRBD1 (6 bases). V lost 1 base to trimming and J lost 4 bases, with 14 bases between them. The CDR3 loop spans 16 amino acids. Per the germline V gene, CDR1 is SGHVS and CDR2 is FQNEAQ. The CDR3 reads CASSLEGGQSGNTIYF. The CDR3 DNA sequence: TGTGCCAGCAGCTTAGAGGGGGGGCAGTCGGGAAACACCATATATTTT.

This clone was detected only a few times. The chain links TRBV6-6 to TRBJ1-2; D may be TRBD1 (5 bases). V was clipped by 0 bases and J by 1 base, with 6 bases between them. Germline V gene sequence: CDR1 MNHNY, CDR2 SVGAGI (reference sequence). CDR3 length: 14 residues. In nucleotides, the CDR3 is TGTGCCAGCAGTTACTCTAGGGGTAACTATGGCTACACCTTC. It specifies CASSYSRGNYGYTF.

This clone was detected only a few times. The CDR3 here is CASSLRGEQFF. DNA for the CDR3: TGTGCCAGCAGCTTACGGGGTGAGCAGTTCTTC. This rearrangement joins TRBV7-9 to TRBJ2-1; a weak D match, TRBD2 (5 bases). The CDR3 is 11 amino acids. Trimming cost V 2 bases and J 9 bases, with 5 bases left between them. Germline CDR1 reads SEHNR; CDR2 reads FQNEAQ (reference sequence). The full variable domain, completed using reference TRBV7-9 and TRBJ2-1, is DTGVSQNPRHKITKRGQNVTFRCDPISEHNRLYWYRQTLGQGPEFLTYFQNEAQLEKSRLLSDRFSAERPKGSFSTLEIQRTEQGDSAMYLCASSLRGEQFFGPGTRLTVL.

The chain combines TRBV5-1 with TRBJ2-5; possibly TRBD1 for D (6 bases). The CDR3 is 16 amino acids. V lost 0 bases to trimming and J lost 5 bases, with 17 bases between them. Germline lookup yields CDR1 SGHRS and CDR2 YFSETQ. The CDR3 coding sequence is TGCGCCAGCAGCTTGGATCCAGGGGTCTCGCGGGAGACCCAGTACTTC. It yields the protein CASSLDPGVSRETQYF.

This clone turned up a few times. The chain combines TRBV30 with TRBJ2-7; TRBD1 matches 7 bases. CDR3 length equals 14 residues. V was clipped by 2 bases and J by 5 bases; unmatched bases: 9. Looked up from germline, CDR1 is GTSNPN and CDR2 is SVGIG (reference sequence). The DNA of the CDR3 is TGTGCCTGGAGTAAGTCAGGGGGATGGGACGAGCAGTACTTC. Encoded protein: CAWSKSGGWDEQYF. The variable domain in full, with the rest retrieved from reference TRBV30 and TRBJ2-7, is SQTIHQWPATLVQPVGSPLSLECTVEGTSNPNLYWYRQAAGRGLQLLFYSVGIGQISSEVPQNLSASRPQDRQFILSSKKLLLSDSGFYLCAWSKSGGWDEQYFGPGTRLTVT.

The chain couples TRBV10-2 to TRBJ2-7, with TRBD1 as a possible D gene (6 bases). Germline values: CDR1 WSHSY, CDR2 SAAADI. The CDR3 is made up of 13 amino acids. Trimming shortened V by 4 bases and J by 3 bases, and 10 bases separated the two germline ends. The DNA of the CDR3 is TGCGCCAGCAGTGGGGGGACACTCTACGAGCAGTACTTC. This sequence encodes CASSGGTLYEQYF.

Only a few counts were recorded for this clone. The chain uses TRBV7-8 and TRBJ2-2, with D possibly being TRBD1 (6 bases). Germline V CDR1 and CDR2: SGHVS, FQNEAQ. V lost 1 base, J lost 0 bases, and 9 bases lay in between. The CDR3 consists of 16 residues. The CDR3 region is CASSLVGTTNTGELFF. The CDR3 DNA reads as TGTGCCAGCAGCTTAGTAGGGACAACGAACACCGGGGAGCTGTTTTTT.

The genes are TRBV5-1 and TRBJ1-1; D not certain. The CDR3 is made up of 15 amino acids. V lost 4 bases and J 3 bases, leaving 16 bases between the germline ends. CDR1 and CDR2 from the germline V gene are SGHRS and YFSETQ. The CDR3 loop reads CASSPSTSQDTEAFF. In DNA, the CDR3 is TGCGCCAGCAGCCCGTCGACAAGTCAGGACACTGAAGCTTTCTTT.

The chain employs TRBV6-6 and TRBJ2-5, with no clear D. Trimming shortened V by 2 bases and J by 0 bases, and 10 bases separated the two germline ends. The germline V gene encodes CDR1 MNHNY and CDR2 SVGAGI (reference sequence). The CDR3 consists of 15 residues. CDR3 bases: TGTGCCAGCAGTTACCCCCCGGGTAACCAAGAGACCCAGTACTTC. Encoded protein: CASSYPPGNQETQYF.

This clone came up a few times. V and J are TRBV4-1 and TRBJ1-2; D unclear. The CDR3 is made up of 15 amino acids. CDR1 is MGHRA, CDR2 YSYEKL, per germline. V dropped 1 base and J dropped 4 bases, with 13 bases sitting between them. CDR3 DNA sequence: TGCGCCAGCAGCCAAGTGGCCGCTCGGGGCTATGGCTACACCTTC. It codes for CASSQVAARGYGYTF.

The chain has TRBV7-2 and TRBJ1-2; TRBD1 matches 7 bases. Germline CDR1 is SGHTA and CDR2 is FQGNSA. The junction had 9 bases not matched to a gene; V was cut back by 5 bases and J by 6 bases. This CDR3 contains 14 residues. CDR3 coding DNA: TGTGCCAGCAGCGGTCAGGACAGGCATGATGGCTACACCTTC. The encoded protein is CASSGQDRHDGYTF.